Below are 20 T cell receptor beta chains sequenced from a single sample in a study of patients and donors after allogeneic stem cell transplantation. MiXCR, run by TCRdb on the RT-PCR reads, gives a single entry per CDR3 protein. The top ten clones hold under 14% of a sample with a few hundred thousand distinct CDR3 sequences, around 40% of them seen once. The sample was blood, either unsorted or a sorted T cell fraction (not recorded which). Source of these receptors: a human donor who was either an allogeneic HSCT recipient or a stem cell or donor lymphocyte infusion donor (not recorded which). It is not recorded whose cells these are; they may come from a transplant donor.

The rearrangement joins TRBV10-3 to TRBJ1-5, with D unresolved. The length of the CDR3 is 12 residues. V was shortened by 0 bases and J by 6 bases, with 3 bases between the two germline ends. CDR1 is ENHRY and CDR2 is SYGVKD in the germline V gene. CDR3 nucleotide sequence: TGTGCCATCAGTGAGTCAAGTCAGCCCCAGCATTTT. Translated: CAISESSQPQHF.

Only a few counts were recorded for this clonotype. V is TRBV7-2 and J is TRBJ1-1; no firm D call. Germline assignment: CDR1 SGHTA and CDR2 FQGNSA. This CDR3 has 14 residues. Trimming pared 3 bases from V and 1 base from J, leaving 9 bases between. The CDR3 sequence: CASSFTRPNTEAFF. The CDR3 nucleotides read TGTGCCAGCAGCTTTACCAGGCCGAACACTGAAGCTTTCTTT.

The gene calls are TRBV28 and TRBJ1-4; D uncertain. V shed 6 bases and J shed 2 bases, with 16 bases lying between them. This CDR3 has 16 residues. Germline-derived CDR1 and CDR2 are MDHEN and SYDVKM. CDR3 nucleotides: TGTGCCAGCAGCTCCGTCTCGCAGAGTACTAATGAAAAACTGTTTTTT. As protein: CASSSVSQSTNEKLFF.

The chain recombines TRBV6-6 with TRBJ1-5, with 7 bases fitting TRBD1. CDR1 and CDR2 from the germline V gene are MNHNY and SVGAGI (reference sequence). V lost 6 bases, J lost 1 base, and 15 bases stayed unmatched. This CDR3 is built from 18 residues. The DNA for the CDR3 is TGTGCCAGCAGAGACCCGGGCAGGGGGGGTAGAAGCAATCAGCCCCAGCATTTT. Its protein is CASRDPGRGGRSNQPQHF.

V gene TRBV12-3 or TRBV12-4 combines with J gene TRBJ2-1; the D is unclear. Trimming left V 2 bases short and J 6 bases short, with 11 bases between. The CDR3 has 14 residues. CDR3 in DNA: TGTGCCAGCAGTTTAATGGGTCCCTCCAATGAGCAGTTCTTC. Translation: CASSLMGPSNEQFF.

This clonotype was seen only a few times. The chain combines TRBV12-3 or TRBV12-4 with TRBJ1-2; tentatively, D is TRBD1 (6 bases). This CDR3 has 15 amino acids. V lost 3 bases and J lost 3, with 14 bases in between. CDR3 loop: CASSFSHRVDYGYTF. CDR3 in DNA: TGTGCCAGCAGTTTTTCCCACAGGGTTGACTATGGCTACACCTTC.

J is TRBJ2-5 and V is TRBV2; maybe TRBD1 (6 bases). Germline CDR1 reads SNHLY; CDR2 reads FYNNEI. The germline V and J ends were trimmed by 7 bases and 3 bases, with 12 bases remaining between them. The CDR3 sequence is 13 residues long. The CDR3 loop reads CASIRTGKETQYF. DNA of the CDR3: TGTGCCAGCATTCGTACAGGGAAAGAGACCCAGTACTTC. Full variable domain (remainder filled in from reference TRBV2 and TRBJ2-5): EPEVTQTPSHQVTQMGQEVILRCVPISNHLYFYWYRQILGQKVEFLVSFYNNEISEKSEIFDDQFSVERPDGSNFTLKIRSTKLEDSAMYFCASIRTGKETQYFGPGTRLLVL.

This clonotype appeared a few times. V gene TRBV7-9 combines with J gene TRBJ1-1; D remains ambiguous. There are 15 residues in the CDR3. V lost 4 bases and J lost 0, with 12 bases in between. Germline CDR1 and CDR2: SEHNR and FQNEAQ (reference sequence). The CDR3 region is CASSSAGSMNTEAFF. The CDR3 DNA is TGTGCCAGCAGCTCCGCCGGCAGCATGAACACTGAAGCTTTCTTT.

This clonotype was counted a few times. The gene calls are TRBV20-1 and TRBJ1-2; 9 nucleotides line up with TRBD1. The CDR3 is made up of 11 amino acids. Germline CDR1 and CDR2: DFQATT and SNEGSKA (reference sequence). V dropped 6 bases and J dropped 11; count of bases not matched to a gene: 7. For the CDR3, the DNA is TGCAGTGCCAAGGGACAGGGAGGTTACACCTTC. Residues: CSAKGQGGYTF.

The chain is built from TRBV7-9 and TRBJ2-2; weak D call: TRBD1 (6 bases). Between the trimmed V and J ends, which lost 5 bases and 6 bases, there was a span of 16 bases. Germline CDR1 reads SEHNR; CDR2 reads FQNEAQ (reference sequence). The CDR3 has 15 amino acids. The CDR3 coding sequence is TGTGCCAGCAGCCTACGTTCGTCAGGGGCCGGGGAGCTGTTTTTT. Its protein is CASSLRSSGAGELFF.

This rearrangement joins TRBV20-1 to TRBJ2-7, with 7 bases fitting TRBD1. V gave up 3 bases and J gave up 2 bases; unmatched junction bases: 7. The germline V gene has CDR1 DFQATT and CDR2 SNEGSKA (reference sequence). The CDR3 extends over 14 amino acids. Here the CDR3 DNA reads TGCAGTGCTAGCAGACAGGGCTCAGCCTACGAGCAGTACTTC. This gives the protein CSASRQGSAYEQYF.

The chain couples TRBV5-5 to TRBJ1-2; a weak D match, TRBD1 (5 bases). V gave up 0 bases and J gave up 2 bases, with 8 bases separating them. CDR1 and CDR2 (germline): SGHKS, YYEKEE (reference sequence). The CDR3 spans 14 residues. CDR3 coding DNA: TGTGCCAGCAGCTTGGCCCCAGGGAACTATGGCTACACCTTC. Translated: CASSLAPGNYGYTF.

The V call is TRBV10-3, the J call TRBJ1-3; D uncertain. With 4 bases removed from V and 0 bases from J, the gap between germline ends came to 13 bases. The germline gives CDR1 ENHRY, CDR2 SYGVKD. CDR3 length: 16 amino acids. The CDR3 loop reads CAISGDWRNSGNTIYF. CDR3 bases: TGTGCCATCAGTGGAGATTGGAGAAACTCTGGAAACACCATATATTTT.

The V and J genes are TRBV20-1 and TRBJ1-6; D might be TRBD1 (6 bases). There are 13 residues in the CDR3. Germline assignment: CDR1 DFQATT and CDR2 SNEGSKA (reference sequence). This CDR3 reads CSARDISDSPLHF. The CDR3, as DNA: TGCAGCGCTCGGGACATTTCTGATTCACCCCTCCACTTT.

For this clonotype: A read error may produce the germline difference seen at one junction end. The rearrangement uses TRBV18 and TRBJ2-7; TRBD1 might be the D (6 bases). This CDR3 comprises 13 residues. Germline CDR1 and CDR2: KGHSH and LQKENI. CDR3 amino acids: CASSYRESGIFHF. The CDR3 bases are TGTGCCAGCTCGTACAGGGAGTCGGGTATTTTCCACTTC.

Only a few counts were recorded for this clonotype. The chain employs TRBV20-1 and TRBJ2-3; D ambiguous. The CDR3 loop spans 10 amino acids. V shed 5 bases and J shed 5 bases, with 5 bases lying between them. The germline CDR1 and CDR2 sequences are DFQATT and SNEGSKA (reference sequence). This CDR3 is CSAGRDTQYF. The CDR3 nucleotides read TGCAGTGCTGGCAGAGATACGCAGTATTTT.

The chain carries TRBV4-1 and TRBJ1-2; D not resolved. Germline V gives CDR1 MGHRA, CDR2 YSYEKL. This CDR3 region has 13 residues. Trimming removed 0 bases at V and 6 bases at J, with 8 bases between. The CDR3 DNA reads as TGCGCCAGCAGCCAAGAACGAATCGATGGCTACACCTTC. Translated: CASSQERIDGYTF.

This clonotype turned up a few times. V and J are TRBV5-1 and TRBJ2-4; D is undetermined. V lost 4 bases and J lost 0, with 8 bases in between. The CDR3 has 14 amino acids. CDR1 is SGHRS, CDR2 YFSETQ, per germline. CDR3 sequence reads: CASSLDPAKNIQYF. The CDR3 DNA follows: TGCGCCAGCAGCCTGGACCCAGCCAAAAACATTCAGTACTTC.

This clonotype was seen only a few times. This rearrangement joins TRBV27 to TRBJ1-5; D unclear. The CDR3 is 14 amino acids. The V end lost 4 bases, the J end lost 7 bases, and 14 bases lay between the germline ends. In germline, CDR1 is MNHEY, CDR2 SMNVEV (reference sequence). DNA for the CDR3: TGTGCCAGCAGTTGGAGGGCGTCGGAGCAGCCCCAGCATTTT. Its translation: CASSWRASEQPQHF.

The chain carries TRBV28 and TRBJ2-1; D is perhaps TRBD1 or TRBD2 (6 bases each). V was pared by 5 bases and J by 10 bases, with 12 bases between. This CDR3 region has 12 residues. Per germline, CDR1 MDHEN and CDR2 SYDVKM. In nucleotides, the CDR3 is TGTGCCAGCAGTCCCTGGAGGGGGGAGCAGTTCTTC. Encoded protein: CASSPWRGEQFF.